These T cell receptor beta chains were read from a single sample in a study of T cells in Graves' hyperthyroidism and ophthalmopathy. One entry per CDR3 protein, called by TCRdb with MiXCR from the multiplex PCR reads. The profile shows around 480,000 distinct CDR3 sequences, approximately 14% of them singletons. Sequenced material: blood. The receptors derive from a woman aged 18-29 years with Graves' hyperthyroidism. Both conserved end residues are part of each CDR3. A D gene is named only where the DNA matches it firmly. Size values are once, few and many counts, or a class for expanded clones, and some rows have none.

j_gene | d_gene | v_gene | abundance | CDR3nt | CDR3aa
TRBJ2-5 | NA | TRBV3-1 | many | TGTGCCAGTCATTCCCGGGCGTGGGAAGAGACCCAGTACTTC | CASHSRAWEETQYF
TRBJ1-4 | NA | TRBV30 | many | TGTGCCTGCTACGAGGGAGTGGAAAAACTGTTTTTT | CACYEGVEKLFF
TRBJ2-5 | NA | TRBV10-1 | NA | TGCGCCAGCAGTGAGTTGACCGGAGAGACCCAGTACTTC | CASSELTGETQYF
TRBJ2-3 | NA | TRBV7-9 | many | TGTGCCAGCAGCTTAATAATGACAGATACGCAGTATTTT | CASSLIMTDTQYF
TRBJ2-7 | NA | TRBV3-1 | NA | TGTGCCAGCAGCCCCTGGGGGGGGGCGCAAGTATACGAGCAGTACTTC | CASSPWGGAQVYEQYF
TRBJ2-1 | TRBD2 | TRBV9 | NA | TGTGCCAGCAGCCCCCGCCGCCTAGCGGACAATGAGCAGTTCTTC | CASSPRRLADNEQFF
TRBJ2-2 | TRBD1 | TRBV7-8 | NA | TGTGCCATCCCTACAGGGGGAGATTTAACCGGGGAGCTGTTTTTT | CAIPTGGDLTGELFF
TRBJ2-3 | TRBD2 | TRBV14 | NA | TGTGCCAGCAGCGAACTACTAGCGGGGGCCACAGATACGCAGTATTTT | CASSELLAGATDTQYF
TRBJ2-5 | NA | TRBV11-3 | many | TGTGCCAGCAGCCCCGGACAGTTCCAAGAGACCCAGTACTTC | CASSPGQFQETQYF
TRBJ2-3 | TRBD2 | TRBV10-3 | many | TGTGCCATCAGTGGACTAGCGGCAGATACGCAGTATTTT | CAISGLAADTQYF
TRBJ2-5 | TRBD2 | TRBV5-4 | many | TGTGCCAGCAGCGTGGGACTAGCGGGAGGGCTCGGATGGGAGACCCAGTACTTC | CASSVGLAGGLGWETQYF
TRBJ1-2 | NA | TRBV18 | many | TGTGCCAGCTCACCTACACAGGGCTCTGGCTACACCTTC | CASSPTQGSGYTF
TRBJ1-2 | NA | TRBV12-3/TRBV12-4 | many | TGTGCCAGCAGTCGCCTTGGGGCAGGGGAGTACTATGGCTACACCTTC | CASSRLGAGEYYGYTF
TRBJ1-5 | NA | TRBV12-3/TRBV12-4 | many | TGTGCCAGCAGTTTTCAGGCAGGCGTGTCCCAGCATTTT | CASSFQAGVSQHF
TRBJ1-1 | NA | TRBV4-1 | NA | TGCGCCAGCAGCCAAGATTTGGGGGAAGCTTCCTTT | CASSQDLGEASF
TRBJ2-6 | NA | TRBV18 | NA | TGTGCCAGCTCACCTGTTCACCTCTCTGGGGCCAACGTCCTGACTTTC | CASSPVHLSGANVLTF
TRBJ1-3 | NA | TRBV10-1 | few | TGCGCCAGCAGCGGCGACAAGGCCTCCTCTGGAAACACCATATATTTT | CASSGDKASSGNTIYF
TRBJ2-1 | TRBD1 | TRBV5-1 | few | TGCGCCAGCAGCCCGGGACAGGGTAGGTTGGGTGAGCAGTTCTTC | CASSPGQGRLGEQFF
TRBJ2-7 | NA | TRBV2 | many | TGTGCCAGCAGTGACAGCGTACACAGCTCCTACGAGCAGTACTTC | CASSDSVHSSYEQYF
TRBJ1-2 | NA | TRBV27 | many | TGTGCCAGCAGTTTATCGGGGTCCTATGGCTACACCTTC | CASSLSGSYGYTF
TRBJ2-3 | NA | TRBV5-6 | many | TGTGCCAGCAGCTTGGCTGCGGGCGCCCCCACAGATACGCAGTATTTT | CASSLAAGAPTDTQYF
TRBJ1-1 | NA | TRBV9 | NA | TGTGCCAGCAGCGAGGGAGGGGGTGGGAACACTGAAGCTTTCTTT | CASSEGGGGNTEAFF
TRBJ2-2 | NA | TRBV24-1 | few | TGTGCCACCAGTGATATCAGGGATGCCGGGGAGCTGTTTTTT | CATSDIRDAGELFF
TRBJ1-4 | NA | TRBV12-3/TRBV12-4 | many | TGTGCCAGCAGAGGGGGGCAGTCTAATGAAAAACTGTTTTTT | CASRGGQSNEKLFF
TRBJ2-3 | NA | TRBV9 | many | TGTGCCAGCAGCGTCCGGACTACCGCAGATACGCAGTATTTT | CASSVRTTADTQYF
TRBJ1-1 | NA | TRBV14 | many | TGTGCCAGCAGCCAAGATCACCCCTTAGCGCCGAGGGCTGAAGCTTTCTTT | CASSQDHPLAPRAEAFF
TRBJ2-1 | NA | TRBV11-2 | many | TGTGCCAGCAGCTTAGACGTGAGGCTCTCCAATGAGCAGTTCTTC | CASSLDVRLSNEQFF
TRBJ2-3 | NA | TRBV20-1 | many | TGCAGTGCTAGTGACTCCTGGGTCACAGATACGCAGTATTTT | CSASDSWVTDTQYF
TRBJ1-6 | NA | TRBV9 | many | TGTGCCAGCAGCCCAAGGGTGGGCGGGAATTCACCCCTCCACTTT | CASSPRVGGNSPLHF
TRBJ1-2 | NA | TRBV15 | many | TGTGCCACCAGCAGAGGGGCAGGGGCTAACTATGGCTACACCTTC | CATSRGAGANYGYTF
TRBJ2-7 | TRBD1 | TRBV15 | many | TGTGCCACCAGCAGAGATAAGCGCAGGGGGCTTTACGAGCAGTACTTC | CATSRDKRRGLYEQYF
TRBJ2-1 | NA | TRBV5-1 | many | TGCGCCAGCAGCTTGGCATTAGCGCGGAATGAGCAGTTCTTC | CASSLALARNEQFF
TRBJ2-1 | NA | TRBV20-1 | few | TGCAGTGCTAGAAACCCACCTAATGAGCAGTTCTTC | CSARNPPNEQFF
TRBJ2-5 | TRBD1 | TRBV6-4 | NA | TGTGCCAGCAGTGCGATGGGAACAGGGGGCCAAGAGACCCAGTACTTC | CASSAMGTGGQETQYF
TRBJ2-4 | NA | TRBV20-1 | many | TGCAGTGCTAGAGCCATTGGACTAGGGGGAAACATTCAGTACTTC | CSARAIGLGGNIQYF
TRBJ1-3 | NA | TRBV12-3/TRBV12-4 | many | TGTGCCAGCAGTCCGACAGGTACTCGAGCCGGAAACACCATATATTTT | CASSPTGTRAGNTIYF
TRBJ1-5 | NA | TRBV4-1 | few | TGCGCCAGCAGCCAAGAACAAGGACAGTCAACTCAGCCCCAGCATTTT | CASSQEQGQSTQPQHF
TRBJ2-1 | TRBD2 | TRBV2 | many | TGTGCCAGCAGTGATACTAGCGGGAGTCTTGGTGAGCAGTTCTTC | CASSDTSGSLGEQFF
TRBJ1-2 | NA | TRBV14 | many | TGTGCCAGCAGCCAAGAAGAAGGCTGGACGGGGGGCTACACCTTC | CASSQEEGWTGGYTF
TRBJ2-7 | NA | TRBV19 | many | TGTGCCAGTAGTATAGACTCGGGGCAAGGAGAGCAGTACTTC | CASSIDSGQGEQYF
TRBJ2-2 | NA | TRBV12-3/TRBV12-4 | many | TGTGCCAGCAGGGGTGTCTCCACCGGGGAGCTGTTTTTT | CASRGVSTGELFF
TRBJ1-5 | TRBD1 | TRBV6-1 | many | TGTGCCAGTCTCGACAGGGCTAGCGATCAGCCCCAGCATTTT | CASLDRASDQPQHF
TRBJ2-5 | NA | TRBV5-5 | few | TGTGCCAGCAGCCCCTTCGCCGGGACGTCCCTGCAAGAGACCCAGTACTTC | CASSPFAGTSLQETQYF
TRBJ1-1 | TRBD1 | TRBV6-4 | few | TGTGCCAGCAGTCACGACAGGGGTACTGAAGCTTTCTTT | CASSHDRGTEAFF
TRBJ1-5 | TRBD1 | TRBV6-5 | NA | TGTGCCAGCAGGTACAGGGGGCCGACCCATCAGAGCAATCAGCCCCAGCATTTT | CASRYRGPTHQSNQPQHF
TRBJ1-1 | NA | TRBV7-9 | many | TGTGCCAGCAGATTCTTTGGCACTGAAGCTTTCTTT | CASRFFGTEAFF
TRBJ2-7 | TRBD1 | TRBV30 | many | TGTGCCTGTACCGGGACAGCCTACGAGCAGTACTTC | CACTGTAYEQYF
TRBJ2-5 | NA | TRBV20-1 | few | TGCAGTGCTACTTCAGGGGGGCAAGAGACCCAGTACTTC | CSATSGGQETQYF
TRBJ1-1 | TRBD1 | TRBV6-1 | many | TGTGCCGGCCGGGGACAGAGAAGGGAAGCTTTCTTT | CAGRGQRREAFF
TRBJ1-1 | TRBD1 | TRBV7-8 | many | TGTGCCAGCAGCTCAAGGACAGGGCGGAAGAACACTGAAGCTTTCTTT | CASSSRTGRKNTEAFF
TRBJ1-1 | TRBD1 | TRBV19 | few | TGTGCCAGTAGTATCCAGGGGGCTTCGAACACTGAAGCTTTCTTT | CASSIQGASNTEAFF
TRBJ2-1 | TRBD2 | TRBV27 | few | TGTGCCAGCAGTTTTAACTTGGCGGGAGGGCCCTACTACAATGAGCAGTTCTTC | CASSFNLAGGPYYNEQFF
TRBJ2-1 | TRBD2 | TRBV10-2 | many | TGCGCCAGCAGTCTGACTAGCGAAAAATACAATGAGCAGTTCTTC | CASSLTSEKYNEQFF
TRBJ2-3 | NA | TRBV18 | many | TGTGCCAGCTCACCACGGGAGTCTTACACAGATACGCAGTATTTT | CASSPRESYTDTQYF
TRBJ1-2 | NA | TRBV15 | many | TGTGCCACCAGACCATTTCCAGGGCTCGGGGGCTACACCTTC | CATRPFPGLGGYTF
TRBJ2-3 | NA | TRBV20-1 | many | TGCAGTGCGGGGGAGACAGGCGACACAGATACGCAGTATTTT | CSAGETGDTDTQYF
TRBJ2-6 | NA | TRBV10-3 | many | TGTGCCATCAGTGAGTCAATCGCTGGGGCCAACGTCCTGACTTTC | CAISESIAGANVLTF
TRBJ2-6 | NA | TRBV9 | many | TGTGCCAGCAGCGTAGCAGGTACTGGGGCCAACGTCCTGACTTTC | CASSVAGTGANVLTF